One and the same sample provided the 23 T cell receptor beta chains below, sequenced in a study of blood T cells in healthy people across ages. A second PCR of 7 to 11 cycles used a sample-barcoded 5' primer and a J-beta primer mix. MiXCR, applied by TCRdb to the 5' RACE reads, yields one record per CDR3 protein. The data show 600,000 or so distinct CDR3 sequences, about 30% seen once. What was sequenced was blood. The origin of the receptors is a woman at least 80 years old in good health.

This chain's CDR3 is CASSYSWQNTEAFF. DNA of the CDR3: TGTGCCAGCAGTTACTCCTGGCAGAACACTGAAGCTTTCTTT. The rearrangement uses TRBV6-5 and TRBJ1-1, with D unclear. CDR1 is MNHEY and CDR2 is SVGAGI in the germline V gene. V was cut by 0 bases and J by 1 base, with 6 bases left in between. The CDR3 consists of 14 residues.

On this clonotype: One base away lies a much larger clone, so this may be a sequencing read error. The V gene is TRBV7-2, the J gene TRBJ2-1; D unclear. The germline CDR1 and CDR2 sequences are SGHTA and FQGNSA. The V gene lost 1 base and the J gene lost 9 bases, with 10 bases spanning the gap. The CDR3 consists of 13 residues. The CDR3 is CASSLESCGEQFF. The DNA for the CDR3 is TGTGCCAGCAGCTTAGAAAGCTGCGGTGAGCAGTTCTTC.

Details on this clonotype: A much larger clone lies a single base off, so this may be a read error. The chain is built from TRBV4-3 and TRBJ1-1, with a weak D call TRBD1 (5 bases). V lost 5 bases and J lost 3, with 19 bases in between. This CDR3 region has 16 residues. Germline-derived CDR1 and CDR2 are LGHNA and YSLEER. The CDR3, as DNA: TGCGCCAGCAGCAAAGTTAGGGGTGGAGTGTACACTGAAGCTTTCTTT. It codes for CASSKVRGGVYTEAFF.

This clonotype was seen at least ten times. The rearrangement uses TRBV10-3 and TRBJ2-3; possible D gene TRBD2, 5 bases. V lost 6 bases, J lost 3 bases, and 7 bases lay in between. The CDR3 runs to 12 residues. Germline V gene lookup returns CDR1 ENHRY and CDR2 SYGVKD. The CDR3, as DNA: TGTGCCATCAGCGGGGTTACAGATACGCAGTATTTT. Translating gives CAISGVTDTQYF.

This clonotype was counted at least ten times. In DNA form, the CDR3 reads TGTGCCAGCAGCAGAGGCTCGGGGGAAAAACTGTTTTTT. Its protein product is CASSRGSGEKLFF. This chain links TRBV9 with TRBJ1-4, with D unresolved. The CDR3 contains 13 residues. From germline, CDR1 is SGDLS and CDR2 YYNGEE. V lost 4 bases and J 8 bases, leaving 12 bases between the germline ends.

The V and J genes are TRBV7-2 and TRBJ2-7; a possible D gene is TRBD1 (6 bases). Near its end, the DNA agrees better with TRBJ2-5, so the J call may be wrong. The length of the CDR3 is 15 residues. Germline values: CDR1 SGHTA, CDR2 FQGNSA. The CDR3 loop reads CASSLAKQGLETQYF. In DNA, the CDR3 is TGTGCCAGCAGCTTAGCCAAACAGGGTTTGGAGACCCAGTACTTC.

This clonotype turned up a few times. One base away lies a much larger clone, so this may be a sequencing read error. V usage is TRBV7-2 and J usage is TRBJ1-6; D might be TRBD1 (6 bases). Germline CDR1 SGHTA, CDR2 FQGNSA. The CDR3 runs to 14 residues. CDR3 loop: CASSLRGVDSPPHF. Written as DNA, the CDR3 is TGTGCCAGCAGCTTGAGGGGGGTAGATTCACCCCCCCACTTT. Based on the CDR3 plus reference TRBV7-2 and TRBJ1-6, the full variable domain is GAGVSQSPSNKVTEKGKDVELRCDPISGHTALYWYRQSLGQGLEFLIYFQGNSAPDKSGLPSDRFSAERTGGSVSTLTIQRTQQEDSAVYLCASSLRGVDSPPHFGNGTRLTVT.

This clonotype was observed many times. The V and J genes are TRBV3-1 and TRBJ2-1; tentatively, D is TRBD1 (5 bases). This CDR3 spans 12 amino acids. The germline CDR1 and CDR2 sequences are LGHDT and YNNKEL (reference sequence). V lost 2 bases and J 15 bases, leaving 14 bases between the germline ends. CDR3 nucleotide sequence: TGTGCCAGCAGCCAACGGCAGGGTACTTGGTTCTTC. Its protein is CASSQRQGTWFF.

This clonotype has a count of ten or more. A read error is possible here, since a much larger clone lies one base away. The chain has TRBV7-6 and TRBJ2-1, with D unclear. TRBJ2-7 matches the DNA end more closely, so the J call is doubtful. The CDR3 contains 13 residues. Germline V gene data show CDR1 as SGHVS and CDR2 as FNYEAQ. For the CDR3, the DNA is TGTGCCAGCAGCCGGTCCGCCTACAATGAGCAGTACTTC. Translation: CASSRSAYNEQYF.

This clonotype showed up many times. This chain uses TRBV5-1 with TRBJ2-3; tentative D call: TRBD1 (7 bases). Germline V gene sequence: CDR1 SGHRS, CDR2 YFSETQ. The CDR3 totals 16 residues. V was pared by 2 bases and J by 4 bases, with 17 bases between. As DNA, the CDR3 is TGCGCCAGCAGCTTAAGGGGTCAGGGGGGCCCAGATACGCAGTATTTT. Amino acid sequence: CASSLRGQGGPDTQYF.

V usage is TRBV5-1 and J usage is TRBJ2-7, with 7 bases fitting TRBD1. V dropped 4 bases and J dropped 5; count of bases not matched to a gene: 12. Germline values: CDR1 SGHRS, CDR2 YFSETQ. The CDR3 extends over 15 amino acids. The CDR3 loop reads CASSPYRQGAHEQYF. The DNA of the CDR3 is TGCGCCAGCAGCCCATACCGACAGGGAGCCCACGAGCAGTACTTC.

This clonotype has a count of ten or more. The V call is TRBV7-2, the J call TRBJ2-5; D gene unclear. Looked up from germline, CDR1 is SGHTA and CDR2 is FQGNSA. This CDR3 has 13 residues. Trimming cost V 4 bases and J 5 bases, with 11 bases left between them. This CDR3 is CASSSRFVETQYF. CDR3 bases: TGTGCCAGCAGCTCCAGGTTCGTGGAGACCCAGTACTTC.

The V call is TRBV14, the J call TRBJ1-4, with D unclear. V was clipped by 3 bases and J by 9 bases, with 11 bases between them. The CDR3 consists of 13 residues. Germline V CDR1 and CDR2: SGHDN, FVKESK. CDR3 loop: CASSHVEGKKLFF. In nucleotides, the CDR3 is TGTGCCAGCAGCCATGTCGAGGGTAAAAAACTGTTTTTT.

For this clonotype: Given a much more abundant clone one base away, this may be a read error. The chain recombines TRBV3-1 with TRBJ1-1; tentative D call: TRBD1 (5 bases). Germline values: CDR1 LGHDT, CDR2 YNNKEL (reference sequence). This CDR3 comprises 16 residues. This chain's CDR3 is CVSSQELSQGQAEAFF. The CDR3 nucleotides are TGTGTCAGCAGCCAAGAATTAAGTCAGGGTCAGGCTGAAGCTTTCTTT.

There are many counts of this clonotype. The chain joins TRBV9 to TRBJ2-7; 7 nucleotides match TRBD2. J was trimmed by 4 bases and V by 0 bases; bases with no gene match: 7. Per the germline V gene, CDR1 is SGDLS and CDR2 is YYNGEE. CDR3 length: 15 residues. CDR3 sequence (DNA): TGTGCCAGCAGCGTAGAAGGCGGGAGCCGTTACGAGCAGTACTTC. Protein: CASSVEGGSRYEQYF.

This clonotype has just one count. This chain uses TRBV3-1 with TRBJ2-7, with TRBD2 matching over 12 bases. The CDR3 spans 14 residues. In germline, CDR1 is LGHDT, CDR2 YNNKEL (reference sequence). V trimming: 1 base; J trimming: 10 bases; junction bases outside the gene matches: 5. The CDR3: CASSQGTSGITQYF. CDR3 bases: TGTGCCAGCAGCCAAGGGACTAGCGGGATAACCCAGTACTTC.

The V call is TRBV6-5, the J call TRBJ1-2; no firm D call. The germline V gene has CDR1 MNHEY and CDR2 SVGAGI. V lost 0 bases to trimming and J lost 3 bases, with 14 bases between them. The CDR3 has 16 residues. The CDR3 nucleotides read TGTGCCAGCAGTTACTCGATGCCCCCTGACGACTATGGCTACACCTTC. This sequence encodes CASSYSMPPDDYGYTF.

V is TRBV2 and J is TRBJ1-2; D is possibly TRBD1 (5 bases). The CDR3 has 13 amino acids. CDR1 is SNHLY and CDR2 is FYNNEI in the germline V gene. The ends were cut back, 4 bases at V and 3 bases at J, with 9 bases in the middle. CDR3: CASSGDSYYGYTF. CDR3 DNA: TGTGCCAGCAGTGGAGACAGCTACTATGGCTACACCTTC.

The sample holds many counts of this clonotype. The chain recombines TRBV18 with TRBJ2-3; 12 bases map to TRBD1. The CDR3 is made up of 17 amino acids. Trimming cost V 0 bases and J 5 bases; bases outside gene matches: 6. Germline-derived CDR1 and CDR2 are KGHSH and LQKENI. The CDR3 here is CASSPPVGQGAEDTQYF. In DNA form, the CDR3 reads TGTGCCAGCTCACCACCGGTGGGACAGGGGGCGGAAGATACGCAGTATTTT.

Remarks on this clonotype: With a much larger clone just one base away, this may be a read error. CDR3 in DNA: TGCGCCAGCAGCCTAGGACTAGCTTCATACAATGAGCAGTACTTC. Its translation: CASSLGLASYNEQYF. J is TRBJ2-5 and V is TRBV4-3, with TRBD2 identical over 8 bases. V shed 4 bases, J shed 11 bases, and the junction held 15 bases outside the gene matches. The CDR3 runs 15 residues. CDR1 and CDR2 (germline): LGHNA, YSLEER.

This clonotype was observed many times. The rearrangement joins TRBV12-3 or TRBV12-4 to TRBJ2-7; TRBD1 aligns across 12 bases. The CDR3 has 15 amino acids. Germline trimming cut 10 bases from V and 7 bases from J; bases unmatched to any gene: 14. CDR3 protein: CATAESGTGGKEQYF. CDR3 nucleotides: TGTGCCACCGCTGAATCCGGGACAGGGGGCAAAGAGCAGTACTTC.

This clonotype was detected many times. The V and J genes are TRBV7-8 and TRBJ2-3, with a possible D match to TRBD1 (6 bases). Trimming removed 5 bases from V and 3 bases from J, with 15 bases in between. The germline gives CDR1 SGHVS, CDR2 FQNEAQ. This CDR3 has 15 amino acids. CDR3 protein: CASSGSTGITDTQYF. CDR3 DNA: TGTGCCAGCAGCGGTTCGACAGGCATAACAGATACGCAGTATTTT. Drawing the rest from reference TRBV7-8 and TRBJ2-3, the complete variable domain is GAGVSQSPRYKVAKRGQDVALRCDPISGHVSLFWYQQALGQGPEFLTYFQNEAQLDKSGLPSDRFFAERPEGSVSTLKIQRTQQEDSAVYLCASSGSTGITDTQYFGPGTRLTVL.

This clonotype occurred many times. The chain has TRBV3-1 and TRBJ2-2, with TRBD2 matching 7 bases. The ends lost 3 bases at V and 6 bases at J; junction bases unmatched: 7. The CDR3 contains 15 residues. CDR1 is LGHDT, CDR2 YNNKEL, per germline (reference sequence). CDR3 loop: CASSQIAGPSGELFF. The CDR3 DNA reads TGTGCCAGCAGCCAGATAGCGGGTCCCTCCGGGGAGCTGTTTTTT.